One sample yielded the 9 T cell receptor beta chains listed below, sequenced in a study of CD8+ T cells in alopecia areata (dated by TCRdb to 2016 to 2019). Preparation of the library involved the immunoSEQ multiplex PCR assay. To provide template for TCR sequencing, every sample had RNA extracted and reverse transcribed into cDNA. Drawn from immuneACCESS, this table holds only the in-frame rearrangements with V and J called that TCRdb kept. Clones are partly lost; checked studies trace under half to an unresolved V gene and leave the rest unexplained. Present in this sample are about 98,000 clones, about 45% of which were seen just once. 0.79% of the sample is taken by the ten largest. Material for sequencing was CD4+ T cells sorted from blood. These receptors all come from a human donor with alopecia areata.

CDR3 region: CASSEGQGLHQETQYF. For the CDR3, the DNA is TGTGCCAGCAGTGAGGGACAGGGCCTCCACCAAGAGACCCAGTACTTC. V is TRBV6-1 and J is TRBJ2-5; 9 bases agree with TRBD1. The length of the CDR3 is 16 residues. Per the germline V gene, CDR1 is MNHNS and CDR2 is SASEGT. The trim removed 3 bases at V and 0 bases at J, leaving 5 bases unmatched.

The chain uses TRBV30 and TRBJ2-7; D gene uncertain. The CDR3 is 13 residues long. Trimming pared 2 bases from V and 4 bases from J, leaving 12 bases between. CDR1 GTSNPN and CDR2 SVGIG come from the germline V gene (reference sequence). The CDR3 DNA reads TGTGCCTGGAGTACGGATTCGAAGTACGAGCAGTACTTC. Amino acid sequence: CAWSTDSKYEQYF.

This clone came up a few times. This chain joins TRBV27 and TRBJ2-7; D possibly uses TRBD1 or TRBD2 (6 bases each). CDR3 size: 14 residues. The V end lost 6 bases, the J end lost 2 bases, and 14 bases lay between the germline ends. CDR1 is MNHEY and CDR2 is SMNVEV in the germline V gene (reference sequence). DNA for the CDR3: TGTGCCAGCAGGCCCCAAAGGGGGGCCTACGAGCAGTACTTC. Protein: CASRPQRGAYEQYF.

This chain joins TRBV28 and TRBJ2-7, with D possibly called TRBD1 or TRBD2 (5 bases each). The CDR3 has 14 amino acids. The V gene's germline CDR1 is MDHEN and CDR2 SYDVKM. Trimming shortened V by 6 bases and J by 1 base, and 13 bases separated the two germline ends. The CDR3: CASRSGTASYEQYF. The CDR3 DNA follows: TGTGCCAGCAGGTCCGGGACGGCTTCCTACGAGCAGTACTTC. Full variable domain (rest looked up from reference TRBV28 and TRBJ2-7): DVKVTQSSRYLVKRTGEKVFLECVQDMDHENMFWYRQDPGLGLRLIYFSYDVKMKEKGDIPEGYSVSREKKERFSLILESASTNQTSMYLCASRSGTASYEQYFGPGTRLTVT.

The rearrangement links TRBV29-1 to TRBJ1-5; TRBD1 matches 9 bases. This CDR3 contains 13 residues. Per germline, CDR1 SQVTM and CDR2 ANQGSEA. The ends lost 6 bases at V and 5 bases at J; junction bases unmatched: 5. CDR3 sequence (DNA): TGCAGCGTCGGGGACAGGGCTCATCAGCCCCAGCATTTT. Amino acids: CSVGDRAHQPQHF.

This chain links TRBV11-2 with TRBJ2-5; the D gene is possibly TRBD2 (5 bases). This CDR3 comprises 15 residues. The V end lost 1 base, the J end lost 1 base, and 10 bases lay between the germline ends. CDR1 is SGHAT and CDR2 is FQNNGV in the germline V gene. The chain's CDR3 is CASSLAGGLQETQYF. The CDR3, as DNA: TGTGCCAGCAGCTTAGCTGGCGGACTCCAAGAGACCCAGTACTTC.

This clone occurred a few times. A much larger clone is a single base away; this may be a read error. Within the sample, other DNA sequences also encode this same CDR3. This chain connects TRBV7-2 to TRBJ2-1; D not certain. Between the trimmed V and J ends, which lost 1 base and 4 bases, there was a span of 5 bases. The CDR3 is 13 amino acids. Germline V gene data show CDR1 as SGHTA and CDR2 as FQGNSA. CDR3 in DNA: TGTGCCAGCAGCTTAGGAGCTTACAATGAGCAGTTCTTC. This codes for CASSLGAYNEQFF.

The chain uses TRBV30 and TRBJ1-1; D ambiguous. Germline V lookup: CDR1 GTSNPN, CDR2 SVGIG (reference sequence). This CDR3 spans 12 amino acids. Between the trimmed V and J ends, which lost 2 bases and 1 base, there was a span of 5 bases. CDR3 residues: CAWSPRNTEAFF. DNA for the CDR3: TGTGCCTGGAGTCCACGGAACACTGAAGCTTTCTTT.

The chain uses TRBV2 and TRBJ2-5, with D possibly matching TRBD1 (6 bases). Germline V gene sequence: CDR1 SNHLY, CDR2 FYNNEI. V lost 6 bases and J 4 bases, leaving 12 bases between the germline ends. The CDR3 contains 13 residues. The chain's CDR3 is CASSGTRGETQYF. The CDR3 nucleotides read TGTGCCAGCAGCGGGACAAGGGGAGAGACCCAGTACTTC.